These 27 T cell receptor beta chains were sequenced from one sample in a study of control samples from healthy donors and cancer patients. Data came from immunoSEQ multiplex PCR; TCRdb stores just in-frame clones and leaves some out. The sample contains 120,000 or so clones, around 96% of which appear only once. Sequenced sample: blood. These receptors were obtained from a man aged 30 to 39 in good health.

The V and J genes are TRBV6-5 and TRBJ1-1; D not resolved. This CDR3 comprises 13 residues. In germline, CDR1 is MNHEY, CDR2 SVGAGI. V was cut by 0 bases and J by 0 bases, with 2 bases left in between. DNA for the CDR3: TGTGCCAGCAGTTACTCCATGAACACTGAAGCTTTCTTT. It codes for CASSYSMNTEAFF.

The chain uses TRBV6-2 or TRBV6-3 and TRBJ1-4; D ambiguous. CDR1 MNHEY and CDR2 SVGEGT come from the germline V gene. V lost 2 bases, J lost 7 bases, and 2 bases lay in between. This CDR3 is built from 11 residues. CDR3 amino acids: CASSYVEKLFF. The CDR3 DNA reads TGTGCCAGCAGTTACGTTGAAAAACTGTTTTTT.

Here the CDR3 reads CASSIDTGPTYEQYF. CDR3 in DNA: TGTGCCAGTAGTATAGACACAGGCCCCACCTACGAGCAGTACTTC. The rearrangement joins TRBV19 to TRBJ2-7; D is possibly TRBD1 (5 bases). This CDR3 contains 15 residues. V was cut by 0 bases and J by 2 bases, with 11 bases left in between. In germline, CDR1 is LNHDA, CDR2 SQIVND (reference sequence).

V is TRBV13 and J is TRBJ1-3; perhaps TRBD1 as D (6 bases). CDR1 PRHDT and CDR2 FYEKMQ come from the germline V gene (reference sequence). V was pared by 2 bases and J by 4 bases, with 9 bases between. The CDR3 runs 14 residues. The CDR3 spells CASSLLGTGNTIYF. Here the CDR3 DNA reads TGTGCCAGCAGCTTACTGGGGACAGGAAACACCATATATTTT.

This chain joins TRBV9 and TRBJ1-3; tentatively, D is TRBD1 (6 bases). CDR1 and CDR2 (germline): SGDLS, YYNGEE. Trimming stripped 0 bases from V and 9 bases from J, with 13 bases between. There are 14 residues in the CDR3. The CDR3 protein is CASSVGGGSSTIYF. DNA for the CDR3: TGTGCCAGCAGCGTAGGGGGGGGCAGCAGCACCATATATTTT.

The chain uses TRBV3-1 (or the pseudogene TRBV3-2) and TRBJ1-6; D unclear. The CDR3 consists of 13 residues. Trimming pared 4 bases from V and 12 bases from J, leaving 13 bases between. Germline V gives CDR1 LGHDT, CDR2 YNNKEL (reference sequence). In nucleotides, the CDR3 is TGTGCCAGCAGCCGTGACATGAGGGTACCCCTCCACTTT. Translated, it gives CASSRDMRVPLHF.

V usage is TRBV7-2 and J usage is TRBJ1-5; possible D gene TRBD1, 6 bases. CDR1 is SGHTA and CDR2 is FQGNSA in the germline V gene. The V gene lost 1 base and the J gene lost 6 bases, with 10 bases spanning the gap. This CDR3 comprises 14 residues. The CDR3 DNA is TGTGCCAGCAGCTTAGAGGCAGGGGTTCAGCCCCAGCATTTT. Translating it yields CASSLEAGVQPQHF.

Concerning this clone: Other nucleotide sequences in the sample specify the same CDR3. The rearrangement uses TRBV28 and TRBJ2-5; a possible D gene is TRBD2 (5 bases). Germline V lookup: CDR1 MDHEN, CDR2 SYDVKM. This CDR3 is built from 13 residues. The ends were cut back, 2 bases at V and 4 bases at J, with 8 bases in the middle. CDR3 sequence reads: CASSLGGRETQYF. Here the CDR3 DNA reads TGTGCCAGCAGTTTAGGTGGGAGAGAGACCCAGTACTTC.

The V gene is TRBV18, the J gene TRBJ2-7, with TRBD1 matching over 7 bases. The CDR3 has 14 residues. With V trimmed by 3 bases and J by 3 bases, 5 bases remained unmatched. The germline CDR1 and CDR2 sequences are KGHSH and LQKENI. The CDR3 sequence: CASSPGQVGYEQYF. Written as DNA, the CDR3 is TGTGCCAGCTCACCCGGACAGGTGGGCTACGAGCAGTACTTC.

The chain carries TRBV29-1 and TRBJ1-1; 8 nucleotides agree with TRBD1. CDR1 and CDR2 from the germline V gene are SQVTM and ANQGSEA. The V and J ends lost 3 bases and 14 bases, in that order; junction bases with no gene match: 5. This CDR3 comprises 10 residues. This CDR3 reads CSVERTGSFF. The CDR3 coding sequence is TGCAGCGTTGAGAGGACAGGGTCCTTCTTT.

The genes are TRBV7-9 and TRBJ2-1; TRBD2 is a possible D gene (7 bases). Germline CDR1 is SEHNR and CDR2 is FQNEAQ (reference sequence). V gave up 7 bases and J gave up 9 bases, with 22 bases separating them. This CDR3 is 15 amino acids long. Here the CDR3 DNA reads TGTGCCAGCACGGCGGGGGCCCCCCCTATGGGTGAGCAGTTCTTC. This sequence encodes CASTAGAPPMGEQFF.

CDR3 protein: CASSGDPGGTIYF. The CDR3 region has the DNA TGTGCCAGCAGTGGGGATCCTGGAGGCACCATATATTTT. The gene calls are TRBV7-9 and TRBJ1-3; no clear D gene. The germline V and J ends were trimmed by 6 bases and 9 bases, with 15 bases remaining between them. CDR1 is SEHNR, CDR2 FQNEAQ, per germline (reference sequence). The CDR3 covers 13 residues.

The V gene is TRBV6-2 or TRBV6-3, the J gene TRBJ2-5; D may correspond to TRBD1 or TRBD2 (5 bases each). V was clipped by 0 bases and J by 3 bases, with 14 bases between them. This CDR3 spans 16 amino acids. The V gene's germline CDR1 is MNHEY and CDR2 SVGEGT. CDR3 in amino acids: CASSYSTVRGKETQYF. The CDR3 DNA reads as TGTGCCAGCAGTTACTCGACGGTGAGGGGTAAAGAGACCCAGTACTTC.

V gene TRBV12-5 combines with J gene TRBJ2-5; 7 bases are shared with TRBD1. After removal of 5 bases from V and 2 bases from J, the junction contained 8 bases not matched to a gene. In germline, CDR1 is LGHNT, CDR2 FRNRAP. CDR3 length equals 15 residues. CDR3: CASGPEGTAQETQYF. The CDR3 nucleotides read TGTGCTAGTGGTCCGGAAGGGACAGCTCAAGAGACCCAGTACTTC.

This rearrangement joins TRBV6-6 to TRBJ1-3; 9 nucleotides line up with TRBD1. CDR3 size: 14 residues. Germline-derived CDR1 and CDR2 are MNHNY and SVGAGI (reference sequence). Unmatched junction bases numbered 4, after V lost 4 bases and J lost 6 bases. The CDR3 protein is CASSWDRVANTIYF. CDR3 nucleotide sequence: TGTGCCAGCAGTTGGGACAGGGTTGCAAACACCATATATTTT.

This clone has only one observation. The rearrangement links TRBV4-1 to TRBJ2-7; D not resolved. This CDR3 comprises 16 residues. The ends were cut back, 0 bases at V and 0 bases at J, with 12 bases in the middle. Per the germline V gene, CDR1 is MGHRA and CDR2 is YSYEKL. The CDR3 DNA is TGCGCCAGCAGCCAAGATGGGTGGGGAAGCTCCTACGAGCAGTACTTC. Translating it yields CASSQDGWGSSYEQYF.

A remark on this clone: This specimen includes other DNA sequences encoding the same CDR3. The J gene is TRBJ2-5, the V gene TRBV5-4; 8 positions match TRBD2. With 4 bases clipped from V and 5 bases from J, the junction kept 7 bases outside the gene matches. Per germline, CDR1 SGHNT and CDR2 YYREEE (reference sequence). The CDR3 runs to 14 residues. Written as DNA, the CDR3 is TGTGCCAGCAGCGGAGCGGGAGAGGGGGAGACCCAGTACTTC. This encodes CASSGAGEGETQYF.

The chain carries TRBV4-2 and TRBJ1-5; possible D gene TRBD1, 6 bases. CDR3 length: 14 residues. V lost 4 bases and J lost 2, with 9 bases in between. Germline V gene data show CDR1 as LGHNA and CDR2 as YNFKEQ. CDR3 protein: CASSRDNGNQPQHF. For the CDR3, the DNA is TGTGCCAGCAGCCGGGACAATGGCAATCAGCCCCAGCATTTT.

The J gene is TRBJ1-1, the V gene TRBV6-1; possibly TRBD1 for D (6 bases). V was cut by 1 base and J by 4 bases, with 10 bases left in between. The CDR3 length is 14 residues. Germline CDR1 reads MNHNS; CDR2 reads SASEGT. CDR3 protein: CASSEDRVSTEAFF. Here the CDR3 DNA reads TGTGCCAGCAGTGAAGACAGGGTGAGCACTGAAGCTTTCTTT.

The V and J genes are TRBV3-1 (or the pseudogene TRBV3-2) and TRBJ1-2, with 7 nucleotides matching TRBD1. Germline V gene data show CDR1 as LGHDT and CDR2 as YNNKEL (reference sequence). V lost 4 bases, J lost 2 bases, and 4 bases stayed unmatched. The CDR3 covers 14 residues. As DNA, the CDR3 is TGTGCCAGCAGCCGACAGGGAGGGAACTATGGCTACACCTTC. Translating gives CASSRQGGNYGYTF.

The rearrangement links TRBV18 to TRBJ1-2, with D unclear. The CDR3 is 12 residues long. V gave up 3 bases and J gave up 6 bases, with 8 bases separating them. The germline V gene has CDR1 KGHSH and CDR2 LQKENI. This CDR3 is CASSPNQDGYTF. CDR3 coding DNA: TGTGCCAGCTCACCTAACCAGGATGGCTACACCTTC.

CDR3 coding DNA: TGTGCCAGCAGCTTACTGCGGGGGGTCCTCAGCTCCTACAATGAGCAGTTCTTC. The encoded protein is CASSLLRGVLSSYNEQFF. This chain links TRBV7-9 with TRBJ2-1, with TRBD2 matching 8 bases. This CDR3 comprises 18 residues. Germline lookup yields CDR1 SEHNR and CDR2 FQNEAQ (reference sequence). V was clipped by 2 bases and J by 0 bases; unmatched bases: 9.

V usage is TRBV6-2 or TRBV6-3 and J usage is TRBJ1-5; 9 bases agree with TRBD1. This CDR3 has 14 residues. In germline, CDR1 is MNHEY, CDR2 SVGEGT. J gave up 8 bases and V 0 bases, and 2 bases lay outside the gene matches. For the CDR3, the DNA is TGTGCCAGCAGTTACTCGTGGACAGGGGAGCCCCAGCATTTT. Amino acids: CASSYSWTGEPQHF.

The chain links TRBV19 to TRBJ1-6, with D tentatively TRBD1 (5 bases). This CDR3 has 18 residues. The germline V gene encodes CDR1 LNHDA and CDR2 SQIVND (reference sequence). V lost 4 bases and J 0 bases, leaving 16 bases between the germline ends. CDR3 region: CASSTAGTRSSYNSPLHF. The CDR3 DNA sequence: TGTGCCAGTAGTACCGCCGGGACGCGGAGCTCCTATAATTCACCCCTCCACTTT.

This clone has more than one count but fewer than ten. This chain uses TRBV7-9 with TRBJ2-5, with 10 bases identical to TRBD1. In germline, CDR1 is SEHNR, CDR2 FQNEAQ (reference sequence). CDR3 length: 18 residues. The junction had 11 bases not matched to a gene; V was cut back by 0 bases and J by 4 bases. In DNA form, the CDR3 reads TGTGCCAGCAGCTTAGCCCGGGACAGGGGATGGATAGCAGAGACCCAGTACTTC. Residues: CASSLARDRGWIAETQYF.

This clone has just one count. J is TRBJ2-2 and V is TRBV9; a weak D match, TRBD1 (6 bases). The CDR3 is 13 amino acids. CDR1 is SGDLS and CDR2 is YYNGEE in the germline V gene. The ends were cut back, 5 bases at V and 4 bases at J, with 9 bases in the middle. The CDR3 spells CASSDRFTGELFF. CDR3 DNA: TGTGCCAGCAGTGACAGGTTCACCGGGGAGCTGTTTTTT.

The chain recombines TRBV27 with TRBJ1-5; TRBD1 is a possible D gene (6 bases). Germline loops: CDR1 MNHEY, CDR2 SMNVEV (reference sequence). The CDR3 extends over 14 amino acids. Trimming cost V 4 bases and J 6 bases, with 13 bases left between them. The CDR3 coding sequence is TGTGCCAGCAGTTCCGGGGGCGCCGGTCAGCCCCAGCATTTT. As protein: CASSSGGAGQPQHF.